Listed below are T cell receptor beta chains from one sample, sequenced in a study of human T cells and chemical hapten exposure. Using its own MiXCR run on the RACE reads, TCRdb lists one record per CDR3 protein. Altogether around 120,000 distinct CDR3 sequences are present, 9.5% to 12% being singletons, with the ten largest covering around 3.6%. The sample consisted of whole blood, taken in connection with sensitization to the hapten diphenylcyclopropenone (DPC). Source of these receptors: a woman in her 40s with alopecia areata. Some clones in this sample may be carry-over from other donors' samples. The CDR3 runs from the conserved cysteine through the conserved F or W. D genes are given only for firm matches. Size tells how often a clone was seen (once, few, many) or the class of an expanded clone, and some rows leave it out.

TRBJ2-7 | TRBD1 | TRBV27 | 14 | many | CASRGQGTTYEQYF | TGTGCCAGCAGGGGACAGGGGACTACCTACGAGCAGTACTTC
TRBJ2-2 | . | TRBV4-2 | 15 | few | CASSQEGPITGELFF | TGTGCCAGCAGCCAAGAAGGACCAATTACCGGGGAGCTGTTTTTT
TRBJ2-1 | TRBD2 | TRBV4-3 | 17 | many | CASSQDATSGGYNEQFF | TGCGCCAGCAGCCAAGACGCTACTAGCGGGGGCTACAATGAGCAGTTCTTC
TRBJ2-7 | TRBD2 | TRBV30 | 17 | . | CAWSTFLTGGNSYEQYF | TGTGCCTGGAGTACGTTTTTGACGGGAGGGAACTCCTACGAGCAGTACTTC
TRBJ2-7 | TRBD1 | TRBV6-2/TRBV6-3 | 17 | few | CASSYPPGDRGHYEQYF | TGTGCCAGCAGTTACCCGCCCGGGGATAGGGGGCATTACGAGCAGTACTTC
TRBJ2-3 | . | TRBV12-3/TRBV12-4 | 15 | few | CASSLDRSGTDTQYF | TGTGCCAGCAGTCTTGACAGGTCTGGCACAGATACGCAGTATTTT
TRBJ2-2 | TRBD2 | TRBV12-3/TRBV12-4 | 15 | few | CASSLTSGGTGELFF | TGTGCCAGCAGTTTGACTAGCGGGGGGACCGGGGAGCTGTTTTTT
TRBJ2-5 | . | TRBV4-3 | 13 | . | CASSQDRVATQYF | TGCGCCAGCAGCCAAGATCGGGTTGCGACCCAGTACTTC
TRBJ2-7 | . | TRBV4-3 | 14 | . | CASSQADTGGEQYF | TGCGCCAGCAGCCAAGCGGACACCGGAGGGGAGCAGTACTTC
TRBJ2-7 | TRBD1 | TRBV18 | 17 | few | CASSRLPTGLSSYEQYF | TGTGCCAGCTCGCGACTTCCGACAGGGCTGAGCTCCTACGAGCAGTACTTC
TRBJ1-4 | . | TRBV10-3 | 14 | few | CAIRGTAQNEKLFF | TGTGCCATCAGGGGGACCGCCCAAAATGAAAAACTGTTTTTT
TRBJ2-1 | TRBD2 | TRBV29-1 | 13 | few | CSVVPWGRGEQFF | TGCAGCGTTGTCCCTTGGGGGAGGGGTGAGCAGTTCTTC
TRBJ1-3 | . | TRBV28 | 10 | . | CASTGHTIYF | TGTGCCAGCACGGGCCACACCATATATTTT
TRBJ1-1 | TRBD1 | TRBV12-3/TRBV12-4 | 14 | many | CASSRGPTTLEAFF | TGTGCCAGCAGCAGGGGGCCCACCACGCTTGAAGCTTTCTTT
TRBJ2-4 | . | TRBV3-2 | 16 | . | CASSQIGQGFKNIQYF | TGTGCCAGCAGCCAGATTGGACAGGGGTTCAAAAACATTCAGTACTTC
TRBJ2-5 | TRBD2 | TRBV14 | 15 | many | CASSQLGLAEETQYF | TGTGCCAGCAGCCAGCTGGGACTAGCGGAAGAGACCCAGTACTTC
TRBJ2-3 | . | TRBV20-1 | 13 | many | CSARGDHTDTQYF | TGCAGTGCTAGAGGGGACCACACAGATACGCAGTATTTT
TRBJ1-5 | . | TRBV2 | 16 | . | CASSEGTSGISQPQHF | TGTGCCAGCAGTGAAGGGACCAGTGGGATAAGTCAGCCCCAGCATTTT
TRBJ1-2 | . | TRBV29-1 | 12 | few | CSVRGETSGYTF | TGCAGCGTCCGGGGGGAAACGAGTGGCTACACCTTC
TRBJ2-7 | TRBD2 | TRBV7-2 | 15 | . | CASSLAGGTYYEQYF | TGTGCCAGCAGCTTAGCGGGAGGGACGTACTACGAGCAGTACTTC
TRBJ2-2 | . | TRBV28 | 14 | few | CASSRRRDTGELFF | TGTGCCAGCAGTCGAAGAAGAGACACCGGGGAGCTGTTTTTT
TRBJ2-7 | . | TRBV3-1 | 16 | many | CASSPRAGRGYYEQYF | TGTGCCAGCAGCCCGAGGGCGGGGCGAGGCTACTACGAGCAGTACTTC
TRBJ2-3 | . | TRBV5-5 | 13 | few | CASSLPLEDTQYF | TGTGCCAGCAGCTTGCCTCTGGAAGATACGCAGTATTTT
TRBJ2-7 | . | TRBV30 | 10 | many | CASRGDEQYF | TGTGCCTCACGTGGGGACGAGCAGTACTTC
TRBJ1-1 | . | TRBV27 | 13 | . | CASSPTPWVEAFF | TGTGCCAGCAGTCCCACCCCATGGGTTGAAGCTTTCTTT
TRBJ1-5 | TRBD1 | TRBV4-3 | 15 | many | CASSRTTGVGQPQHF | TGCGCCAGCAGCCGGACTACAGGGGTCGGTCAGCCCCAGCATTTT
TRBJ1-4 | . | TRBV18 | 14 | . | CASSLRESNEKLFF | TGTGCCAGCTCCCTAAGGGAGTCTAATGAAAAACTGTTTTTT
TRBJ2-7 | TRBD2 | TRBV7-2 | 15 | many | CASSLGGRASYEQYF | TGTGCCAGCAGCTTAGGCGGGAGGGCCTCCTACGAGCAGTACTTC
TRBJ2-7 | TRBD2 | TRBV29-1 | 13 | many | CSVGTSASYEQYF | TGCAGCGTTGGGACTAGCGCTTCCTACGAGCAGTACTTC
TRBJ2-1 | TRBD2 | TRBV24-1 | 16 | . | CATSDPGTSPQPEQFF | TGTGCCACCAGTGATCCCGGGACTAGTCCGCAGCCCGAGCAGTTCTTC
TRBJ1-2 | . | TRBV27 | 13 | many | CASSYEGNYGYTF | TGTGCCAGCAGTTACGAGGGGAACTATGGCTACACCTTC
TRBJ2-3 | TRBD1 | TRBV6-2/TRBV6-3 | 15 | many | CASSYSGTDLDTQYF | TGTGCCAGCAGTTACTCGGGGACAGACCTAGATACGCAGTATTTT
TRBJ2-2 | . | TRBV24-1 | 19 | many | CATSDLLHGDSTNTGELFF | TGTGCCACCAGTGATCTGTTACACGGAGACTCCACGAACACCGGGGAGCTGTTTTTT
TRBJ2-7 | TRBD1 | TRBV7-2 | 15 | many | CASSLVGTETYEQYF | TGTGCCAGCAGCTTAGTTGGGACAGAAACCTACGAGCAGTACTTC
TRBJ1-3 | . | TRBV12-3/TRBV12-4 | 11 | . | CASSPRDTIYF | TGTGCCAGCAGTCCCAGGGACACCATATATTTT
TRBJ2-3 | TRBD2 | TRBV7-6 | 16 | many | CASSLVGRGGTDTQYF | TGTGCCAGCAGCTTAGTAGGGCGGGGGGGCACAGATACGCAGTATTTT
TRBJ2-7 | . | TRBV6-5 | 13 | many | CASRKPSTIEQYF | TGTGCCAGCAGGAAACCATCTACGATCGAGCAGTACTTC
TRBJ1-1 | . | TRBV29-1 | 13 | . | CSVEGGVYTEAFF | TGCAGCGTTGAAGGAGGGGTGTACACTGAAGCTTTCTTT
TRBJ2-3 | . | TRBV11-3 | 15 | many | CASSPGGGPTDTQYF | TGTGCCAGCAGCCCCGGAGGGGGGCCCACAGATACGCAGTATTTT
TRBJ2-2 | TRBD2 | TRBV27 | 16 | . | CASRDSTSGITGELFF | TGTGCCAGTAGAGACAGTACTAGCGGGATCACCGGGGAGCTGTTTTTT